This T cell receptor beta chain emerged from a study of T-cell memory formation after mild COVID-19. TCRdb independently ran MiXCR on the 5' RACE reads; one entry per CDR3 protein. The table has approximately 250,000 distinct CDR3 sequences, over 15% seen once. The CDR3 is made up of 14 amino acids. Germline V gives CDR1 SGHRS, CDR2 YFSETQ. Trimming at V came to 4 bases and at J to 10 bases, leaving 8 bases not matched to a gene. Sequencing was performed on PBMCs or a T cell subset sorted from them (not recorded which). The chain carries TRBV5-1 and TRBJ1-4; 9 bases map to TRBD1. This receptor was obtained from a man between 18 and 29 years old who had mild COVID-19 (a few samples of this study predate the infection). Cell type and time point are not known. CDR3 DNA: TGCGCCAGCAGCCCGCGGACAGGGGAAGGAAAACTGTTTTTT. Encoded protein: CASSPRTGEGKLFF.